The source of this T cell receptor (beta chain) is a study of T cell repertoires in cytomegalovirus infection. Study background: Public TCR beta signatures marked donors with CMV infection and the matching HLA. Whole-study findings and limits: HLA-C-restricted CMV-specific TCR beta clonotypes prevailed in the ex vivo response.

The germline CDR1 and CDR2 sequences are MNHEY and SMNVEV (reference sequence). With V trimmed by 6 bases and J by 8 bases, 15 bases remained unmatched. The CDR3 contains 15 residues. About this clonotype: Its antigen remains unknown.

From the reads, TCRdb called clonotypes with MiXCR, one entry per CDR3 protein. The top ten hold approximately 14% of the sample, which has roughly 800,000 distinct CDR3 sequences, roughly 28% seen once. Sequenced here: cultured CD8+ T cells from PBMCs, sampled from culture after CMV antigen stimulation. This clonotype was sampled from a human donor in good health (CMV status not recorded). Some clones in this sample may be carry-over from other donors' samples. J is TRBJ1-2 and V is TRBV27; the match to TRBD1 covers 7 bases. The CDR3 coding sequence is TGTGCCAGCAGCAGGGGGGGACCGACGTATAGCGGCTACACCTTC. It specifies CASSRGGPTYSGYTF.